The entry that follows covers one TCR beta chain sequence. This clone's antigen is unknown. No clone much larger than this one lies a single base away; base qualities are absent. V drops 10 bases and J drops 1 base, leaving 10 bases in between. CDR1 and CDR2, per the germline V gene, are ENHRY and SYGVKD. Inclusive of the bounding cysteine and phenylalanine, the CDR3 is 13 residues long. CDR3 DNA is the only sequence kept; it has 39 bases, read in frame from the first base. This sample stems from a study of identical twins (dated by TCRdb to the mid-2010s). Study-wide context: To test whether fetal clonotypes persist, the study used deep sequencing on TCR alpha and beta repertoires from monozygotic twins, unrelated adults of various ages, and cord blood. To rule out contamination, replicate twin experiments were performed at different times with different library preparation protocols.

The library was made by 5' RACE. The reads were generated on an Illumina HiSeq 2000. Template switching added a universal primer binding site, and the final cDNA carried a unique molecular identifier that allowed TCR cDNA molecules to be counted accurately. First-strand cDNA for TCR alpha and beta chains was synthesized from specific primers in the conserved constant-segment region. To control for contamination, every cDNA library carried two barcodes: a SMART-Mk sample barcode plus Illumina barcodes. TruSeq adapter sequences and Illumina sample barcodes were added in two successive PCR steps. The Illumina HiSeq platform was used with custom primers to sequence TCR alpha and beta cDNA libraries. As for the authors' bioinformatics: Unique molecular identifiers were extracted from raw reads with MiGEC, and CDR3 positions were determined with MiXCR. Recombination models were inferred per individual with the repgenHMM and IGoR tools using an EM algorithm. Shared clonotype analysis was performed with the tcR package in R, normalizing sharing by the product of cloneset sizes. To study raw recombination free of thymic and clonal selection effects, out-of-frame nonproductive sequences were analyzed. The public reads were quality trimmed at Q25 with fastp and then assembled into clones with MiXCR by TCRdb, keeping productive beta chains. When rows share a CDR3 protein, they turn into one entry using the most common DNA and genes. TCRdb's processing, not the authors' own work, is the source of the V and J calls. The sample includes roughly 690,000 distinct CDR3 sequences, with around 20% observed a single time. The ten largest clones add up to about 4.3% of the sample.

The research as a whole found: Because the same donors could not be followed over many years, conclusions were based on cross-sectional statistical analysis. In beta out-of-frame sequences, excess twin sharing was weaker, because having fewer shared sequences lowered the signal-to-noise ratio. In monozygotic twins, out-of-frame TCR alpha sharing was systematically underestimated by recombination models, although the models agreed with sharing between unrelated individuals. Invariant T cells such as MAIT and iNKT could partly confound zero-insertion analyses, although diverse VJ usage argued against such confounding for most clonotypes. Abundant cord blood beta clonotypes carried fewer insertions; young adult naive repertoires showed a weaker similar trend, while memory repertoires showed none. Compared with coincidental sharing between unrelated individuals, out-of-frame TCR alpha sequences shared between twins had an excess of sequences with low generation probability.

All donors were healthy Caucasians. The twin cohort consisted of three pairs of female monozygotic twins, all aged 18 to 29 years. Peripheral blood mononuclear cells were used as the source from which RNA for TCR libraries was isolated. This same sample was also part of a study on T cells expressing NK-cell markers. As described in the second report: In sorted CD3+CD56+NKG2C+, CD3+CD56+NKG2C- and CD3+CD56-NKG2C+ T-cell subsets from eight or nine donors, TCR beta-chain repertoires were profiled. Among the eight sequenced donors, only one was HCMV-seronegative, while the other seven were HCMV-seropositive. In several experiments an anti-gammadeltaTCR antibody was added to restrict sorting to alphabetaTCR-expressing T cells. In roughly 6 donors, the dominant CD3+CD56+NKG2C+ clonotypes ranked among the top 10 CD8+ clonotypes, making up about 1.0-7.5% of CD8+ T cells. Those dominant clonotypes were again the most abundant among CD3+CD56-NKG2C+ cells in a handful of donors, at roughly 28.3-60.1%. Whether the expanded NKG2C-expressing T cell clones were specific for HCMV antigens was left unclear. Randomly selected healthy volunteers, three men and five women, were used as the eight sequenced donors. A commercial ELISA kit detecting HCMV-specific IgG in serum was used to determine HCMV serostatus. For a handful of donors, bulk peripheral blood T-cell repertoires were also sequenced from unsorted PBMC. MIGEC handled demultiplexing of the reads and grouping by UMI, while MiTCR was used to assemble and quantify clonotypes. To exclude erroneous sequences, any TCR cDNA sequence not supported by at least two reads was discarded. The tcR package was used for downstream repertoire analysis, with clonotypes matched between fractions based on CDR3 nucleotide sequence plus V segment. VDJmatch was used to annotate antigen specificity against VDJdb, with one amino acid substitution in CDR3 permitted.

This clonotype was sampled from a woman aged 18-29 years in good health. This sequence uses TRBV10-3 and TRBJ2-2; the D segment may tentatively be TRBD1 or TRBD2, each giving 5 matched bases. Sequences were obtained from PBMCs. The sequenced DNA: TGTGCCACCGGGACGGAGAACACCGGGGAGCTGTTTTTT. This is translated as CATGTENTGELFF.